The source of this TCR beta chain is a study of type 1 and type 2 diabetes patients. Study summary: The cohort mixed type 1 diabetes, type 2 diabetes and nondiabetic donors. Magnetic bead positive selection isolated CD4+ or CD8+ T cells from PBMCs.

The PCR template was genomic DNA. The TCR beta CDR3 region was amplified using 30 forward and 13 reverse primers. TCRdb analysed the multiplex PCR reads with MiXCR anew, one entry per CDR3 protein. In the table there are more than 250,000 distinct CDR3 sequences, approximately 45% of which are singletons. Per the germline V gene, CDR1 is LNHDA and CDR2 is SQIVND (reference sequence). The CDR3 runs to 16 residues. Trimming left V 3 bases short and J 1 base short, with 12 bases between. Each diabetic donor fulfilled classification criteria for either type 1 or type 2. This clonotype appeared a few times.

The sample was peripheral blood mononuclear cells (PBMCs). The sequence was obtained from a young man with type 2 diabetes. The chain employs TRBV19 and TRBJ2-2, with a weak D call TRBD1 (6 bases). As DNA, the CDR3 is TGTGCCAGTAGTATGTCCAGGGGCCGGAACACCGGGGAGCTGTTTTTT. This codes for CASSMSRGRNTGELFF.